This T cell receptor (beta chain) came from a study of PD-L1 blockade in urothelial cancer. TCRdb's copy holds only in-frame clones and misses some; the assay was immunoSEQ multiplex PCR. Among 95,000 to 130,000 clones listed, roughly 90% were seen once. Time point of the sample: peripheral blood 6 weeks after treatment start. This receptor was obtained from a man aged 60 to 75 with urothelial cancer. The material sequenced was PBMCs, taken around atezolizumab (anti-PD-L1) treatment.

The DNA for the CDR3 is TGCGCCAGCAGCTTGGATGACATTATCTACGAGCAGTACTTC. Protein: CASSLDDIIYEQYF. The chain couples TRBV5-1 to TRBJ2-7; the D is unclear. The CDR3 spans 14 residues. Germline V gene sequence: CDR1 SGHRS, CDR2 YFSETQ. V was clipped by 0 bases and J by 3 bases, with 10 bases between them. The entire variable domain, with the rest obtained from reference TRBV5-1 and TRBJ2-7, is as follows: KAGVTQTPRYLIKTRGQQVTLSCSPISGHRSVSWYQQTPGQGLQFLFEYFSETQRNKGNFPGRFSGRQFSNSRSEMNVSTLELGDSALYLCASSLDDIIYEQYFGPGTRLTVT.